This TCR beta chain appears in the sequencing data of a study of cytomegalovirus exposure and HLA in healthy donors. Germline loops: CDR1 MGHRA, CDR2 YSYEKL. This CDR3 has 15 residues. V shed 1 base and J 4 bases; nucleotides not matched to a gene: 6. The primer mix had 60 Vbeta and 13 Jbeta primers. TCRdb's table, derived via immunoSEQ multiplex PCR, lists solely in-frame clones and lacks some. This sample carries about 90,000 clones, 67% of them seen once, and the ten largest clones take roughly 2%. Sequencing was carried out using PBMCs. The TCR sequence derives from a young man in good health and CMV-seronegative. The V call is TRBV4-1, the J call TRBJ2-5; 7 bases match TRBD1. The CDR3 nucleotides are TGCGCCAGCAGCCAAGTTGGGACAGCCCCAGAGACCCAGTACTTC. Its protein is CASSQVGTAPETQYF.